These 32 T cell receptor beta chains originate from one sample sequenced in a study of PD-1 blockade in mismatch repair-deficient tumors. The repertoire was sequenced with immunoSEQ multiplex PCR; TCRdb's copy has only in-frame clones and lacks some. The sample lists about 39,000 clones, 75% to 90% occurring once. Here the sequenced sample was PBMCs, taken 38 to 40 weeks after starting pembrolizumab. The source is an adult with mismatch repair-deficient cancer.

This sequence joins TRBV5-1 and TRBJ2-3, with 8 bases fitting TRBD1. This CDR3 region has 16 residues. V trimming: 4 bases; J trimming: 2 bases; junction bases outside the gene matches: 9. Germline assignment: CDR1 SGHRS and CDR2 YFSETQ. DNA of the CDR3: TGCGCCAGCAGCCTAACCGGACAGGGTAACACAGATACGCAGTATTTT. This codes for CASSLTGQGNTDTQYF. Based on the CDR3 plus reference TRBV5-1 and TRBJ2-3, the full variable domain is KAGVTQTPRYLIKTRGQQVTLSCSPISGHRSVSWYQQTPGQGLQFLFEYFSETQRNKGNFPGRFSGRQFSNSRSEMNVSTLELGDSALYLCASSLTGQGNTDTQYFGPGTRLTVL.

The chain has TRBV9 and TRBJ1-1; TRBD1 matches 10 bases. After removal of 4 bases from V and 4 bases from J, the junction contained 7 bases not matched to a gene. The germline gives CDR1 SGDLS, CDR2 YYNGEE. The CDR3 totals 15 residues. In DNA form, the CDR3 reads TGTGCCAGCAGCCCCACAGGACAGGGGGGCACTGAAGCTTTCTTT. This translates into CASSPTGQGGTEAFF. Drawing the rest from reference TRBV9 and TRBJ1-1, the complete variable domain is DSGVTQTPKHLITATGQRVTLRCSPRSGDLSVYWYQQSLDQGLQFLIQYYNGEERAKGNILERFSAQQFPDLHSELNLSSLELGDSALYFCASSPTGQGGTEAFFGQGTRLTVV.

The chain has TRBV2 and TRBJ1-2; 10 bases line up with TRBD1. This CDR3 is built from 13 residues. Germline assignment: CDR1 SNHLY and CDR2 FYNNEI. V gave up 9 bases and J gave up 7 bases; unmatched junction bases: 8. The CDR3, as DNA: TGTGCCAGGGGGGACAGGGGCGCTGTTGGCTACACCTTC. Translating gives CARGDRGAVGYTF.

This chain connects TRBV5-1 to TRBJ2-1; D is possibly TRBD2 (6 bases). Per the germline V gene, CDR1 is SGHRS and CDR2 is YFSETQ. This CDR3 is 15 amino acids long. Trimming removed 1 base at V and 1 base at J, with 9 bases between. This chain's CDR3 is CASSLTGVSYNEQFF. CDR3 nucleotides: TGCGCCAGCAGCTTGACGGGGGTTTCCTACAATGAGCAGTTCTTC.

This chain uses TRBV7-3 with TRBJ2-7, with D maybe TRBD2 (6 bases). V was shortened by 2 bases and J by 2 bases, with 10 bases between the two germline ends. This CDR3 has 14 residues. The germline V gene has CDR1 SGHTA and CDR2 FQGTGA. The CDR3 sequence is CASSLAGGTYEQYF. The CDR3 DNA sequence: TGTGCCAGCAGCTTAGCCGGCGGGACCTACGAGCAGTACTTC.

CDR3 coding DNA: TGTGCCAGCAGCTTAGCCCAAAACACTGAAGCTTTCTTT. This sequence encodes CASSLAQNTEAFF. The V call is TRBV7-9, the J call TRBJ1-1; D gene ambiguous. The CDR3 is 13 amino acids. The V end was cut by 0 bases, the J end by 2 bases, with 4 bases between. The germline gives CDR1 SEHNR, CDR2 FQNEAQ (reference sequence).

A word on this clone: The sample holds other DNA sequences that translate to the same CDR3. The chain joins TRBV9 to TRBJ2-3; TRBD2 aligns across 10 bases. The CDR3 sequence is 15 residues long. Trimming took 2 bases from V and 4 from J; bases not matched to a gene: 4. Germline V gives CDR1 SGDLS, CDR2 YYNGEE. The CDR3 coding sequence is TGTGCCAGCAGCGTCGCTAGCGGGAGCCCAGATACGCAGTATTTT. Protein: CASSVASGSPDTQYF.

The CDR3 nucleotides read TGTGCCTCGGCCGCGGGAGGGGCCGGGGAGCTGTTTTTT. Its translation: CASAAGGAGELFF. This chain connects TRBV28 to TRBJ2-2; TRBD2 agrees at 9 bases. Germline loops: CDR1 MDHEN, CDR2 SYDVKM. The CDR3 sequence is 13 residues long. The V segment lost 11 bases and the J segment 6 bases; nucleotides outside the gene matches: 7.

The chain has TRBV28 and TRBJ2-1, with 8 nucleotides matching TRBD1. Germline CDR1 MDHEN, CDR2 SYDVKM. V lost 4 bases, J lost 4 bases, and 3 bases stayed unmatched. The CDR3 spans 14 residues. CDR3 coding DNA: TGTGCCAGCAGTTCGGGACAGGAGTACAATGAGCAGTTCTTC. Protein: CASSSGQEYNEQFF.

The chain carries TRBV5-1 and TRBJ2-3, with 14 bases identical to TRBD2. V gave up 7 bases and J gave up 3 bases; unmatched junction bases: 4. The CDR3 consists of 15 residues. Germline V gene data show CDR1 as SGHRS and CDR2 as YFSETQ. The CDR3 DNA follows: TGCGCCAGCGTCGGACTAGCGGGAGGTACAGATACGCAGTATTTT. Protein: CASVGLAGGTDTQYF.

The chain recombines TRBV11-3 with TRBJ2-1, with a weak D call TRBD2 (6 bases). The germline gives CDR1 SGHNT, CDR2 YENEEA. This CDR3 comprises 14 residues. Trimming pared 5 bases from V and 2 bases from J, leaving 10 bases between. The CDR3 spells CASSPRGPYNEQFF. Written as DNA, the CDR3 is TGTGCCAGCAGCCCGCGGGGACCCTACAATGAGCAGTTCTTC.

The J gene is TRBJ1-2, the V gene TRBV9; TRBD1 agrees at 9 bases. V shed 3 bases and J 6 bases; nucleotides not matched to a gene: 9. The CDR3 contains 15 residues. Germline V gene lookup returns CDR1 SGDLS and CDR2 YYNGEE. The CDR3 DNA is TGTGCCAGCAGCGCCTGGGACAGGGTGTTAGATGGCTACACCTTC. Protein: CASSAWDRVLDGYTF.

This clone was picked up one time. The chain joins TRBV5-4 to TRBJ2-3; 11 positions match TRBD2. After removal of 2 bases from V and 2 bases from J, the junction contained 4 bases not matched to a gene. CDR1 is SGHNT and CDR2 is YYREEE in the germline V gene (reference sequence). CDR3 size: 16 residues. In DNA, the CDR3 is TGTGCCAGCAGCTTTCCGGGACTAGCGGTCACAGATACGCAGTATTTT. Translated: CASSFPGLAVTDTQYF.

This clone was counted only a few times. The CDR3 bases are TGTGCCAGCAGCTTAAGCCTGAGGGGGGGAACCTACGAGCAGTACTTC. As protein: CASSLSLRGGTYEQYF. The rearrangement joins TRBV11-2 to TRBJ2-7; D possibly corresponds to TRBD2 (7 bases). CDR3 length: 16 residues. The germline gives CDR1 SGHAT, CDR2 FQNNGV. Trimming shortened V by 2 bases and J by 2 bases, and 16 bases separated the two germline ends.

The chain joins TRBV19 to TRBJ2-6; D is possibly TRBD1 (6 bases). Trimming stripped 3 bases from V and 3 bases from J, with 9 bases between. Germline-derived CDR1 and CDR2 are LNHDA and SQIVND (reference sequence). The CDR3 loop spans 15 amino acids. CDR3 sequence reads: CASSMGADGANVLTF. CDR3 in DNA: TGTGCCAGTAGTATGGGGGCAGATGGGGCCAACGTCCTGACTTTC.

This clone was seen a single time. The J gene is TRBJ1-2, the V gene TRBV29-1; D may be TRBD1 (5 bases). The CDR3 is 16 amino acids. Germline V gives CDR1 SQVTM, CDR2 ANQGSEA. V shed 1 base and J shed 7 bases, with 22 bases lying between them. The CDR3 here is CSVEGTGTINYGGYTF. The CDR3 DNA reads TGCAGCGTTGAAGGGACGGGGACTATTAACTATGGTGGCTACACCTTC.

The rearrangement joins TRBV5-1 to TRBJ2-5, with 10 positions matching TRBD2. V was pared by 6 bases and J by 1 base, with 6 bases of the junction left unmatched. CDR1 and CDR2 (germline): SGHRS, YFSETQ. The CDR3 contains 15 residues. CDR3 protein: CASTTSGTVQETQYF. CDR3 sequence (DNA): TGCGCCAGCACCACTAGCGGGACTGTCCAAGAGACCCAGTACTTC.

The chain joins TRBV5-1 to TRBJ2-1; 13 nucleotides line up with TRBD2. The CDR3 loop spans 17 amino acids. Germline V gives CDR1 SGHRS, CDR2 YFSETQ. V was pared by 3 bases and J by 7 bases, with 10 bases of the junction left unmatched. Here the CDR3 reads CASSSQPGLAGKNEQFF. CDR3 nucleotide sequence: TGCGCCAGCAGCTCACAACCGGGACTAGCGGGAAAGAATGAGCAGTTCTTC. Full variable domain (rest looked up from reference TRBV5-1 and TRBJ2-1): KAGVTQTPRYLIKTRGQQVTLSCSPISGHRSVSWYQQTPGQGLQFLFEYFSETQRNKGNFPGRFSGRQFSNSRSEMNVSTLELGDSALYLCASSSQPGLAGKNEQFFGPGTRLTVL.

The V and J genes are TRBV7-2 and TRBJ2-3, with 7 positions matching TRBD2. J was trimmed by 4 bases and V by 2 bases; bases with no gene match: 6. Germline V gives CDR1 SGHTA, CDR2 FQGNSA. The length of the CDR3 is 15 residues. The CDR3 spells CASSLLGLVADTQYF. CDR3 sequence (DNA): TGTGCCAGCAGCTTACTCGGACTAGTAGCAGATACGCAGTATTTT. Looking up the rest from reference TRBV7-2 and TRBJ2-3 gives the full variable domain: GAGVSQSPSNKVTEKGKDVELRCDPISGHTALYWYRQSLGQGLEFLIYFQGNSAPDKSGLPSDRFSAERTGGSVSTLTIQRTQQEDSAVYLCASSLLGLVADTQYFGPGTRLTVL.

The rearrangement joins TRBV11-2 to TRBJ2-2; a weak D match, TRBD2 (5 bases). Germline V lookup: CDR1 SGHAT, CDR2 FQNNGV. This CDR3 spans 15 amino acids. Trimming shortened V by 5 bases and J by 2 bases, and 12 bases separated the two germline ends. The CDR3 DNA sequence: TGTGCCAGCAGCCAACGCGGGCCAAACACCGGGGAGCTGTTTTTT. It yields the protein CASSQRGPNTGELFF.

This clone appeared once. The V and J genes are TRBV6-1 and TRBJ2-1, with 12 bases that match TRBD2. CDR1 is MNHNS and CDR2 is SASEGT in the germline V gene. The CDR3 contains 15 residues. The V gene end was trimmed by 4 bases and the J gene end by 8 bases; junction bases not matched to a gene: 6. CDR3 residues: CASSVTSGSRDEQFF. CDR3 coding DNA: TGTGCCAGCAGTGTGACTAGCGGGAGTCGGGATGAGCAGTTCTTC.

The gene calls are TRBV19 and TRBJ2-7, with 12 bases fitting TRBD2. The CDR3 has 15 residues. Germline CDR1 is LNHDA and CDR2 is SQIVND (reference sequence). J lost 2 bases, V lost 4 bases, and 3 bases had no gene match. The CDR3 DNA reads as TGTGCCAGTAGTAACCTAGCGGGAGGGCCCTACGAGCAGTACTTC. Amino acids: CASSNLAGGPYEQYF.

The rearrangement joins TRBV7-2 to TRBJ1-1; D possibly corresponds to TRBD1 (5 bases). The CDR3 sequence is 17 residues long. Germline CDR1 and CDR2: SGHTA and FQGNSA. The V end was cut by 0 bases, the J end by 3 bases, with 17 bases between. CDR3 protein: CASSLAIASPGDTEAFF. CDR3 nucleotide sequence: TGTGCCAGCAGCTTAGCGATCGCCAGCCCGGGGGACACTGAAGCTTTCTTT.

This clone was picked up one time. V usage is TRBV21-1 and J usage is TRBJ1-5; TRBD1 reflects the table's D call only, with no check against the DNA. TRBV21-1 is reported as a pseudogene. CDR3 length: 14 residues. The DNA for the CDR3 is TGTGCCAGCAGCAGGACAGGGGGCAATCAGCCCCAGCATTTT. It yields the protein CASSRTGGNQPQHF.

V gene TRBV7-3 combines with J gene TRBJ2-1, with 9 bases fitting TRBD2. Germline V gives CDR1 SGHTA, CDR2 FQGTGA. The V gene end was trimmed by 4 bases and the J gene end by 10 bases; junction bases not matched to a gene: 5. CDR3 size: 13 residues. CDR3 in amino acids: CASSSGLAGEQFF. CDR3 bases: TGTGCCAGCAGCTCGGGACTAGCAGGCGAGCAGTTCTTC.

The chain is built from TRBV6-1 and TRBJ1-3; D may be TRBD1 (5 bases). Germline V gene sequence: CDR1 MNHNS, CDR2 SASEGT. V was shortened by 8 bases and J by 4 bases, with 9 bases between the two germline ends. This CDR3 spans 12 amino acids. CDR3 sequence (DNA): TGTGCCAGCCAGACAGCGGGAAACACCATATATTTT. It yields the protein CASQTAGNTIYF.

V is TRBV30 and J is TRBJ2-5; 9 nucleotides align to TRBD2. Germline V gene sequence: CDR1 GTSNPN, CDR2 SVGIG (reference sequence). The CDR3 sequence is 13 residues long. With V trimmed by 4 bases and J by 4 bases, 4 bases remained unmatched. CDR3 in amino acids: CAWKWTSVETQYF. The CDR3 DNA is TGTGCCTGGAAATGGACTAGCGTAGAGACCCAGTACTTC.

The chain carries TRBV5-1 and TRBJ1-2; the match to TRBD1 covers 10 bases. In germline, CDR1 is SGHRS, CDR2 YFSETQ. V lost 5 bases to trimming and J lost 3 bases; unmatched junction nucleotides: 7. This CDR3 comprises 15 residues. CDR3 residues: CASRPRQGADYGYTF. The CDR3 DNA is TGCGCCAGCAGACCCAGACAGGGGGCGGACTATGGCTACACCTTC.

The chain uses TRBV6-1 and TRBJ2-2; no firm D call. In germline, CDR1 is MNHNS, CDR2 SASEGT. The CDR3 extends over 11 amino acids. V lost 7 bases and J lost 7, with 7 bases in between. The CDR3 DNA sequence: TGTGCCAGCACTTATTTCGGGGAGCTGTTTTTT. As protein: CASTYFGELFF.

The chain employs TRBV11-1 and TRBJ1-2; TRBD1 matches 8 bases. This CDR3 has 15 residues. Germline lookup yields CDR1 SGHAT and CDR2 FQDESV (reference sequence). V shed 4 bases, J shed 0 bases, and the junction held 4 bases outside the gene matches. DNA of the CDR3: TGTGCCAGCAGCTCGGACAGGGCAGCTAACTATGGCTACACCTTC. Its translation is CASSSDRAANYGYTF.

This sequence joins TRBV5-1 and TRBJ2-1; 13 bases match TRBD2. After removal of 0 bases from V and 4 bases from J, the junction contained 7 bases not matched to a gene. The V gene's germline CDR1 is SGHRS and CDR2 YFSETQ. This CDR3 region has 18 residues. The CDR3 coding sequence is TGCGCCAGCAGCTTGGGCGGACTAGCGGGAGTGAGGTACAATGAGCAGTTCTTC. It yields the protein CASSLGGLAGVRYNEQFF.

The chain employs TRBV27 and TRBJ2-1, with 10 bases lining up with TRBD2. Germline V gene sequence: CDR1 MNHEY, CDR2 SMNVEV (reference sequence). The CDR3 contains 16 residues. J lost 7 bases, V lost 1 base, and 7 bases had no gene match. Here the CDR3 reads CASSLWTSGSSNEQFF. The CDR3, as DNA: TGTGCCAGCAGTTTATGGACTAGCGGAAGTAGTAATGAGCAGTTCTTC.